Following are 8 T cell receptor beta chains from one sample sequenced in a study of blood T cell repertoires in COVID-19. The protocol was immunoSEQ multiplex PCR, while the TCRdb copy is restricted to in-frame clones and leaves out a portion. The data contain tens of thousands of clones, 70% to 85% of them seen just once; the ten biggest clones take up approximately 12%. Sequences were obtained from peripheral blood. Receptors were obtained from a man aged 45 to 65 with COVID-19, enrolled during active disease.

This clone has a handful of counts. The chain is built from TRBV7-9 and TRBJ2-2, with 12 bases that match TRBD1. V was clipped by 4 bases and J by 0 bases; unmatched bases: 6. From germline, CDR1 is SEHNR and CDR2 FQNEAQ (reference sequence). The CDR3 runs to 18 residues. CDR3 sequence: CASSYGTGGFANTGELFF. Here the CDR3 DNA reads TGTGCCAGCAGCTATGGGACAGGGGGCTTCGCGAACACCGGGGAGCTGTTTTTT. Supplemented by reference TRBV7-9 and TRBJ2-2, the full variable domain reads DTGVSQNPRHKITKRGQNVTFRCDPISEHNRLYWYRQTLGQGPEFLTYFQNEAQLEKSRLLSDRFSAERPKGSFSTLEIQRTEQGDSAMYLCASSYGTGGFANTGELFFGEGSRLTVL.

The chain links TRBV6-6 to TRBJ1-2, with D unresolved. Germline CDR1 MNHNY, CDR2 SVGAGI (reference sequence). The CDR3 is 12 amino acids. Trimming shortened V by 5 bases and J by 6 bases, and 10 bases separated the two germline ends. In nucleotides, the CDR3 is TGTGCCAGCAGTCATAGATTGGATGGCTACACCTTC. This translates into CASSHRLDGYTF.

The V gene is TRBV4-3, the J gene TRBJ2-7; weak D call: TRBD2 (5 bases). The V end lost 2 bases, the J end lost 5 bases, and 22 bases lay between the germline ends. Germline CDR1 reads LGHNA; CDR2 reads YSLEER. The CDR3 runs to 17 residues. In DNA form, the CDR3 reads TGCGCCAGCAGCCAAAATTTCGTCGGGCAGACTATGAACGAGCAGTACTTC. This sequence encodes CASSQNFVGQTMNEQYF.

The gene calls are TRBV7-2 and TRBJ1-2, with 8 bases fitting TRBD1. V was clipped by 5 bases and J by 8 bases; unmatched bases: 7. Germline loops: CDR1 SGHTA, CDR2 FQGNSA. The CDR3 contains 13 residues. The CDR3 DNA reads as TGTGCCAGCAGCAAGGATAGGACAGGGGGCTACACCTTC. Amino acids: CASSKDRTGGYTF.

This clone was seen only once. The V and J genes are TRBV6-1 and TRBJ2-1; TRBD1 matches at 7 bases. Germline V gene lookup returns CDR1 MNHNS and CDR2 SASEGT. V shed 0 bases, J shed 4 bases, and the junction held 9 bases outside the gene matches. CDR3 length: 17 residues. CDR3 region: CASSEAVGTAPYNEQFF. DNA for the CDR3: TGTGCCAGCAGTGAAGCGGTTGGGACAGCGCCTTACAATGAGCAGTTCTTC.

The V gene is TRBV6-5, the J gene TRBJ1-1, with D possibly being TRBD1 (6 bases). V was trimmed by 8 bases and J by 0 bases, leaving 13 bases between them. Per germline, CDR1 MNHEY and CDR2 SVGAGI. The CDR3 length is 14 residues. The CDR3: CASRTEALNTEAFF. The DNA of the CDR3 is TGTGCCAGCCGGACAGAGGCCCTGAACACTGAAGCTTTCTTT.

The V gene is TRBV5-5, the J gene TRBJ2-3, with 10 bases lining up with TRBD1. Germline V CDR1 and CDR2: SGHKS, YYEKEE (reference sequence). V was clipped by 2 bases and J by 4 bases; unmatched bases: 7. This CDR3 spans 16 amino acids. CDR3 sequence (DNA): TGTGCCAGCAGCTTCCCGACAGGGGGCAGGGCAGATACGCAGTATTTT. Amino acids: CASSFPTGGRADTQYF. Together with reference TRBV5-5 and TRBJ2-3, the CDR3 gives the full variable domain: DAGVTQSPTHLIKTRGQQVTLRCSPISGHKSVSWYQQVLGQGPQFIFQYYEKEERGRGNFPDRFSARQFPNYSSELNVNALLLGDSALYLCASSFPTGGRADTQYFGPGTRLTVL.

The chain carries TRBV6-5 and TRBJ2-5, with a possible D match to TRBD1 (6 bases). The germline CDR1 and CDR2 sequences are MNHEY and SVGAGI. The CDR3 extends over 14 amino acids. V dropped 2 bases and J dropped 5 bases, with 12 bases sitting between them. CDR3 DNA sequence: TGTGCCAGCAGTTACGGTGGGGGCTACGAGACCCAGTACTTC. This translates into CASSYGGGYETQYF.